This TCR beta chain was sequenced during a study of T cell changes during pregnancy in multiple sclerosis (dated by TCRdb to about 2019). About the study as a whole: The study examined how the T cell repertoire changed over the course of pregnancy in women with multiple sclerosis.

Trimming costs V 6 bases and J 3 bases, and their ends lie 20 bases apart. The CDR3 covers 16 residues, taking in both the cysteine and the phenylalanine. Just the 48-base CDR3 DNA is kept, in frame starting at base 1. Via the germline V gene, CDR1 is MRHNA and CDR2 SNTAGT. The library came from the immunoSEQ multiplex PCR assay. In its TCRdb copy, this immuneACCESS table keeps in-frame sequences only and misses some clones. Where compared with another copy, unresolved V genes explain less than half of these, and the others have no known cause. The sample includes 69,000 or so clones, with roughly nine tenths observed a single time. Clones ranked in the top ten supply under 0.35% of the sample. In the case of this clone: Its antigen remains undetermined. Per-base quality was not reported, and no clone a single base away is much larger than it.

The sample consisted of CD4+ T cells from peripheral blood mononuclear cells, taken in the third trimester of pregnancy. This sequence uses TRBV6-4 and TRBJ1-2; TRBD1 is possibly the D segment (5 matching bases). The source is a female donor in good health, enrolled as a control in a pregnancy study. The CDR3 region has the sequence CASSTNLTVTHYGYTF. Read as DNA, the sequence is TGTGCCAGCAGCACAAACTTGACAGTTACTCACTATGGCTACACCTTC.